A single sample is the source of the 21 T cell receptor beta chains below, sequenced in a study of OX40 agonist ivuxolimab in advanced cancers. Profiling relied on immunoSEQ multiplex PCR, and the TCRdb table lists in-frame clones only, not all of them. The repertoire holds approximately 50,000 clones, more than 75% seen once, with around 4.2% in the top ten. The specimen comprised CD4+ or CD8+ T cells sorted from blood, sampled in a trial of the OX40 agonist ivuxolimab. These receptors originate from an adult with an advanced solid tumor such as melanoma, head and neck, liver or kidney cancer.

The table lists this clone with a few counts. The chain links TRBV10-3 to TRBJ1-1; D is possibly TRBD1 (6 bases). V lost 10 bases and J 3 bases, leaving 21 bases between the germline ends. There are 15 residues in the CDR3. Germline V gene data show CDR1 as ENHRY and CDR2 as SYGVKD. This chain's CDR3 is CATLSVQDRYTEAFF. The CDR3 nucleotides are TGTGCCACCTTATCAGTGCAGGACAGATACACTGAAGCTTTCTTT.

The chain is built from TRBV5-1 and TRBJ2-5; D is ambiguous. Germline V lookup: CDR1 SGHRS, CDR2 YFSETQ. The CDR3 spans 14 residues. The V gene lost 5 bases and the J gene lost 2 bases, with 13 bases spanning the gap. The CDR3 nucleotides read TGCGCCAGCAGTTTCCGCTTGGGGCAAGAGACCCAGTACTTC. Protein product: CASSFRLGQETQYF. The full variable domain, in which reference TRBV5-1 and TRBJ2-5 provide the parts outside the CDR3, is KAGVTQTPRYLIKTRGQQVTLSCSPISGHRSVSWYQQTPGQGLQFLFEYFSETQRNKGNFPGRFSGRQFSNSRSEMNVSTLELGDSALYLCASSFRLGQETQYFGPGTRLLVL.

The chain combines TRBV2 with TRBJ2-3; TRBD2 might be the D (5 bases). CDR1 and CDR2 (germline): SNHLY, FYNNEI. V dropped 1 base and J dropped 1 base, with 12 bases sitting between them. The CDR3 consists of 16 residues. Written as DNA, the CDR3 is TGTGCCAGCAGTGAAGGAGCGGCTAGAGGCACAGATACGCAGTATTTT. Its protein is CASSEGAARGTDTQYF. The full variable domain, with the rest looked up from reference TRBV2 and TRBJ2-3, is EPEVTQTPSHQVTQMGQEVILRCVPISNHLYFYWYRQILGQKVEFLVSFYNNEISEKSEIFDDQFSVERPDGSNFTLKIRSTKLEDSAMYFCASSEGAARGTDTQYFGPGTRLTVL.

This chain joins TRBV19 and TRBJ1-5, with a tentative D call TRBD1 (6 bases). Trimming stripped 5 bases from V and 0 bases from J, with 14 bases between. Germline V gives CDR1 LNHDA, CDR2 SQIVND (reference sequence). The CDR3 is made up of 16 amino acids. The CDR3 reads CASSVLQGSSNQPQHF. The CDR3 coding sequence is TGTGCCAGTAGTGTACTACAGGGATCTAGCAATCAGCCCCAGCATTTT.

This chain links TRBV28 with TRBJ2-1; 8 bases are shared with TRBD2. J was trimmed by 8 bases and V by 4 bases; bases with no gene match: 7. The CDR3 is 14 amino acids. Germline loops: CDR1 MDHEN, CDR2 SYDVKM. The CDR3, as DNA: TGTGCCAGCAGTTGGACTAGCTTTTCGGATGAGCAGTTCTTC. Translation gives CASSWTSFSDEQFF.

This clone was observed a single time. The CDR3 region has the DNA TGTGCCAGCAGCATTCCGGGACAGGGGTTTTACGAGCAGTACTTC. Translating gives CASSIPGQGFYEQYF. This chain links TRBV21-1 with TRBJ2-7; TRBD1 was called by the table and not checked on the DNA. TRBV21-1 is labeled a pseudogene. CDR3 size: 15 residues.

The chain joins TRBV6-5 to TRBJ1-2; 8 bases agree with TRBD1. Germline values: CDR1 MNHEY, CDR2 SVGAGI. This CDR3 comprises 16 residues. V gave up 2 bases and J gave up 4 bases; unmatched junction bases: 9. CDR3 residues: CASSYRWQGAPYGYTF. In nucleotides, the CDR3 is TGTGCCAGCAGTTACAGATGGCAGGGGGCGCCCTATGGCTACACCTTC.

This chain links TRBV27 with TRBJ2-7, with 10 bases that match TRBD1. This CDR3 contains 15 residues. Germline V gene sequence: CDR1 MNHEY, CDR2 SMNVEV (reference sequence). V dropped 5 bases and J dropped 3; count of bases not matched to a gene: 7. CDR3 sequence reads: CASSRTTGGGYEQYF. CDR3 sequence (DNA): TGTGCCAGCAGTCGGACGACAGGGGGCGGCTACGAGCAGTACTTC.

V gene TRBV6-4 combines with J gene TRBJ2-7, with D possibly TRBD2 on 5 matching bases. Germline V gene data show CDR1 as MRHNA and CDR2 as SNTAGT. The CDR3 has 15 residues. Between the trimmed V and J ends, which lost 2 bases and 0 bases, there was a span of 11 bases. The CDR3 nucleotides are TGTGCCAGCAGTGACAAGGCGGGTGGCTCCTACGAGCAGTACTTC. It codes for CASSDKAGGSYEQYF.

This rearrangement joins TRBV14 to TRBJ1-3; 9 bases are a match to TRBD1. The CDR3 totals 16 residues. Germline V gene lookup returns CDR1 SGHDN and CDR2 FVKESK. The V segment lost 5 bases and the J segment 1 base; nucleotides outside the gene matches: 6. CDR3 coding DNA: TGTGCCAGCAGCTTATCCGGGACAGGGTCTGGAAACACCATATATTTT. Translation: CASSLSGTGSGNTIYF.

This chain joins TRBV7-9 and TRBJ2-1, with D unclear. This CDR3 contains 12 residues. V lost 4 bases, J lost 7 bases, and 8 bases lay in between. Germline V CDR1 and CDR2: SEHNR, FQNEAQ (reference sequence). This CDR3 reads CASSSPKNEQFF. The CDR3, as DNA: TGTGCCAGCAGCTCTCCGAAAAATGAGCAGTTCTTC.

This clone was seen once. The rearrangement joins TRBV18 to TRBJ1-3, with a weak D call TRBD1 (5 bases). Germline lookup yields CDR1 KGHSH and CDR2 LQKENI. Trimming stripped 2 bases from V and 3 bases from J, with 11 bases between. This CDR3 spans 15 amino acids. The CDR3 spells CASSPSRGDGNTIYF. The DNA for the CDR3 is TGTGCCAGCTCACCATCTAGGGGCGATGGAAACACCATATATTTT.

The sample holds one count of this clone. The chain couples TRBV6-5 to TRBJ2-7, with D possibly being TRBD2 (6 bases). Per the germline V gene, CDR1 is MNHEY and CDR2 is SVGAGI. V was clipped by 5 bases and J by 7 bases, with 18 bases between them. The CDR3 spans 14 residues. CDR3: CASSGLPPWREQYF. The CDR3 region has the DNA TGTGCCAGCAGTGGACTACCCCCGTGGCGGGAGCAGTACTTC.

This clone was counted a few times. The rearrangement joins TRBV6-5 to TRBJ2-2; D ambiguous. The germline gives CDR1 MNHEY, CDR2 SVGAGI. V was trimmed by 2 bases and J by 4 bases, leaving 14 bases between them. This CDR3 has 16 amino acids. CDR3 sequence reads: CASSYPARLITGELFF. CDR3 bases: TGTGCCAGCAGTTACCCGGCTAGGCTGATCACCGGGGAGCTGTTTTTT.

The chain is built from TRBV18 and TRBJ2-5, with 7 positions matching TRBD1. The better agreement between TRBJ2-7 and the DNA end casts doubt on the J call. Germline V gene sequence: CDR1 KGHSH, CDR2 LQKENI. The CDR3 runs to 17 residues. The CDR3 reads CASSPNIGTVLTYEQYF. CDR3 coding DNA: TGTGCCAGCTCACCAAATATAGGGACAGTCCTTACCTACGAGCAGTACTTC.

This rearrangement joins TRBV14 to TRBJ1-2, with unresolved D. CDR1 and CDR2 from the germline V gene are SGHDN and FVKESK. The V gene lost 1 base and the J gene lost 4 bases, with 10 bases spanning the gap. The CDR3 is 14 residues long. The CDR3: CASSQVESGYGYTF. For the CDR3, the DNA is TGTGCCAGCAGCCAAGTGGAGTCGGGCTATGGCTACACCTTC.

This chain uses TRBV7-9 with TRBJ2-5; D gene unclear. V dropped 2 bases and J dropped 3 bases, with 10 bases sitting between them. The CDR3 is made up of 14 amino acids. Germline CDR1 reads SEHNR; CDR2 reads FQNEAQ (reference sequence). The chain's CDR3 is CASSLFEGKETQYF. CDR3 nucleotides: TGTGCCAGCAGCTTATTCGAAGGGAAAGAGACCCAGTACTTC.

The genes are TRBV19 and TRBJ1-5; 9 bases agree with TRBD1. This CDR3 contains 14 residues. J gave up 4 bases and V 6 bases, and 4 bases lay outside the gene matches. Germline CDR1 reads LNHDA; CDR2 reads SQIVND (reference sequence). The DNA of the CDR3 is TGTGCCAGTAGAAAAGACAGGGGGAATCAGCCCCAGCATTTT. It is translated as CASRKDRGNQPQHF.

The chain joins TRBV28 to TRBJ1-5; a possible D gene is TRBD1 (6 bases). The CDR3 covers 15 residues. Trimming left V 1 base short and J 7 bases short, with 14 bases between. CDR1 is MDHEN, CDR2 SYDVKM, per germline. CDR3 residues: CASSLFVGGEQPQHF. CDR3 sequence (DNA): TGTGCCAGCAGTTTATTCGTGGGGGGCGAACAGCCCCAGCATTTT. Full variable domain (outside the CDR3, taken from reference TRBV28 and TRBJ1-5): DVKVTQSSRYLVKRTGEKVFLECVQDMDHENMFWYRQDPGLGLRLIYFSYDVKMKEKGDIPEGYSVSREKKERFSLILESASTNQTSMYLCASSLFVGGEQPQHFGDGTRLSIL.

The chain is built from TRBV7-7 and TRBJ1-1; no clear D gene. CDR3 length: 13 amino acids. In germline, CDR1 is SSHAT, CDR2 FNYEAQ (reference sequence). V lost 1 base and J lost 0, with 3 bases in between. The CDR3 region is CASSLDLNTEAFF. The CDR3 DNA follows: TGTGCCAGCAGCTTAGACCTGAACACTGAAGCTTTCTTT.

The chain recombines TRBV29-1 with TRBJ1-1, with D unclear. The CDR3 sequence is 13 residues long. The germline V and J ends were trimmed by 6 bases and 1 base, with 12 bases remaining between them. The germline CDR1 and CDR2 sequences are SQVTM and ANQGSEA. This CDR3 reads CSVRRARNTEAFF. In DNA, the CDR3 is TGCAGCGTCAGAAGGGCTAGGAACACTGAAGCTTTCTTT.